Each of the 19 T cell receptor beta chains below was sequenced from the same sample in a study of blood T cell repertoires in COVID-19. The assay was immunoSEQ multiplex PCR, and TCRdb's table has in-frame clones only and misses some. Among almost 30,000 clones listed, about 88% were seen once. Sample: peripheral blood. The receptors were sampled from a human donor in a cohort sampled during active COVID-19.

This chain links TRBV28 with TRBJ1-2; D call uncertain. Trimming cost V 6 bases and J 4 bases, with 9 bases left between them. The CDR3 spans 12 residues. Germline CDR1 and CDR2: MDHEN and SYDVKM. CDR3 amino acids: CASSPAAYGYTF. CDR3 nucleotide sequence: TGTGCCAGCAGCCCCGCGGCCTATGGCTACACCTTC.

V gene TRBV5-1 combines with J gene TRBJ2-3, with 7 positions matching TRBD2. This CDR3 comprises 14 residues. The germline CDR1 and CDR2 sequences are SGHRS and YFSETQ. With V trimmed by 3 bases and J by 2 bases, 3 bases remained unmatched. The CDR3 DNA is TGCGCCAGCAGCTCGGGGGGACTCACAGATACGCAGTATTTT. Protein product: CASSSGGLTDTQYF.

The chain employs TRBV12-3 or TRBV12-4 and TRBJ2-3, with D unresolved. Deletions cut 3 bases from V and 6 bases from J, with 10 bases between. This CDR3 is built from 13 residues. CDR3 sequence: CASSFQVIDTQYF. In DNA, the CDR3 is TGTGCCAGCAGTTTCCAGGTTATTGATACGCAGTATTTT.

V and J are TRBV9 and TRBJ2-3; tentatively, D is TRBD2 (6 bases). The CDR3 contains 15 residues. Deletions cut 0 bases from V and 0 bases from J, with 8 bases between. Germline V gives CDR1 SGDLS, CDR2 YYNGEE. CDR3 in amino acids: CASSVGGGSTDTQYF. DNA for the CDR3: TGTGCCAGCAGCGTAGGTGGGGGGAGCACAGATACGCAGTATTTT.

This clone was found a few times. The gene calls are TRBV5-4 and TRBJ2-7; D is perhaps TRBD1 (5 bases). Trimming removed 0 bases from V and 3 bases from J, with 10 bases in between. The CDR3 extends over 14 amino acids. CDR1 is SGHNT and CDR2 is YYREEE in the germline V gene (reference sequence). CDR3 sequence reads: CASSLDRTDYEQYF. The CDR3 region has the DNA TGTGCCAGCAGCTTGGACAGGACCGACTACGAGCAGTACTTC.

This sequence joins TRBV7-8 and TRBJ1-2; no clear D. The CDR3 covers 13 residues. The V gene's germline CDR1 is SGHVS and CDR2 FQNEAQ. The DNA of the CDR3 is TGTGCTACTACAAATTCGCTGGACTATGGCTACACCTTC. This encodes CATTNSLDYGYTF. Using reference TRBV7-8 and TRBJ1-2 for the parts outside the CDR3, the full variable domain is GAGVSQSPRYKVAKRGQDVALRCDPISGHVSLFWYQQALGQGPEFLTYFQNEAQLDKSGLPSDRFFAERPEGSVSTLKIQRTQQEDSAVYLCATTNSLDYGYTFGSGTRLTVV.

The chain employs TRBV7-9 and TRBJ2-7; TRBD2 agrees at 10 bases. This CDR3 region has 15 residues. CDR1 is SEHNR, CDR2 FQNEAQ, per germline (reference sequence). V dropped 11 bases and J dropped 2; count of bases not matched to a gene: 12. CDR3 in amino acids: CAPSRDSGGTYEQYF. The CDR3 coding sequence is TGTGCCCCCTCGAGGGATAGCGGGGGGACCTACGAGCAGTACTTC.

The chain recombines TRBV5-1 with TRBJ2-5, with 9 bases identical to TRBD2. The CDR3 loop spans 15 amino acids. Germline V CDR1 and CDR2: SGHRS, YFSETQ. V trimming: 0 bases; J trimming: 4 bases; junction bases outside the gene matches: 4. The CDR3 loop is CASSLARGGLETQYF. In nucleotides, the CDR3 is TGCGCCAGCAGCTTGGCGCGGGGGGGGCTAGAGACCCAGTACTTC.

The gene calls are TRBV28 and TRBJ1-2; 8 bases map to TRBD1. Germline V gene lookup returns CDR1 MDHEN and CDR2 SYDVKM. V lost 2 bases and J lost 8; bases outside the gene matches: 7. There are 14 residues in the CDR3. CDR3 DNA: TGTGCCAGCAGTTTAGTTCAGGGGGCGAGGGGCTACACCTTC. Translating gives CASSLVQGARGYTF.

The rearrangement uses TRBV4-3 and TRBJ1-3, with D uncertain. The CDR3 covers 16 residues. The germline gives CDR1 LGHNA, CDR2 YSLEER. The ends were cut back, 0 bases at V and 2 bases at J, with 11 bases in the middle. The CDR3 coding sequence is TGCGCCAGCAGCCAAGAAGTAACAGCAACTGGAAACACCATATATTTT. The encoded protein is CASSQEVTATGNTIYF.

The chain joins TRBV5-4 to TRBJ2-2; possible D gene TRBD2, 6 bases. The V end lost 4 bases, the J end lost 9 bases, and 16 bases lay between the germline ends. The CDR3 consists of 14 residues. Germline V gene sequence: CDR1 SGHNT, CDR2 YYREEE (reference sequence). Here the CDR3 reads CASSLGTPNRELFF. DNA of the CDR3: TGTGCCAGCAGCCTCGGGACTCCCAACCGGGAGCTGTTTTTT.

This sequence joins TRBV5-4 and TRBJ2-1; 12 positions match TRBD2. The CDR3 covers 18 residues. V shed 4 bases and J 0 bases; nucleotides not matched to a gene: 8. The V gene's germline CDR1 is SGHNT and CDR2 YYREEE (reference sequence). The CDR3 DNA reads TGTGCCAGCAGCGGAGGGACTAGCGGGCGTAGCTCCTACAATGAGCAGTTCTTC. It specifies CASSGGTSGRSSYNEQFF.

V usage is TRBV9 and J usage is TRBJ2-2, with a tentative D call TRBD2 (7 bases). CDR1 and CDR2 (germline): SGDLS, YYNGEE. CDR3 size: 15 residues. V was pared by 6 bases and J by 6 bases, with 18 bases between. The CDR3 DNA sequence: TGTGCCAGCACCTGGGGAGGGGGTAACGCCGGGGAGCTGTTTTTT. This sequence encodes CASTWGGGNAGELFF.

The chain has TRBV5-1 and TRBJ2-6; D might be TRBD1 (6 bases). Per germline, CDR1 SGHRS and CDR2 YFSETQ. V lost 4 bases, J lost 1 base, and 9 bases lay in between. The CDR3 sequence is 15 residues long. DNA for the CDR3: TGCGCCAGCAGCATTAGGGGGTCTGGGGCCAACGTCCTGACTTTC. Protein: CASSIRGSGANVLTF.

This clone appeared a single time. This sequence joins TRBV5-6 and TRBJ1-1; D possibly corresponds to TRBD1 (5 bases). Trimming stripped 0 bases from V and 4 bases from J, with 16 bases between. Germline lookup yields CDR1 SGHDT and CDR2 YYEEEE. This CDR3 region has 16 residues. The CDR3 sequence is CASSLGPRRGGTEAFF. Here the CDR3 DNA reads TGTGCCAGCAGCTTGGGTCCTCGACGGGGGGGCACTGAAGCTTTCTTT.

The genes are TRBV18 and TRBJ1-2; no definite D call. The CDR3 spans 15 residues. The V end lost 4 bases, the J end lost 1 base, and 13 bases lay between the germline ends. Per germline, CDR1 KGHSH and CDR2 LQKENI. The CDR3 reads CASSHSSYNNYGYTF. Here the CDR3 DNA reads TGTGCCAGCTCACATTCCTCTTATAATAACTATGGCTACACCTTC.

This rearrangement joins TRBV4-1 to TRBJ2-3, with 8 bases fitting TRBD2. The CDR3 contains 16 residues. CDR1 is MGHRA, CDR2 YSYEKL, per germline. V shed 0 bases and J 9 bases; nucleotides not matched to a gene: 11. CDR3 bases: TGCGCCAGCAGCCAAGAGGCCAGCGGGGGCTGGGGGACGCAGTATTTT. Translated: CASSQEASGGWGTQYF.

The chain combines TRBV29-1 with TRBJ2-4; tentatively, D is TRBD1 (6 bases). Trimming cost V 0 bases and J 9 bases, with 24 bases left between them. Germline CDR1 reads SQVTM; CDR2 reads ANQGSEA. This CDR3 has 17 residues. The CDR3 nucleotides are TGCAGCGTTGAAGAGCTTGACAAACAGGGAATAGGAAGCATTCAGTACTTC. It specifies CSVEELDKQGIGSIQYF.

This sequence joins TRBV9 and TRBJ1-2; 12 bases are shared with TRBD1. This CDR3 is built from 17 residues. The junction had 13 bases not matched to a gene; V was cut back by 5 bases and J by 5 bases. Germline CDR1 reads SGDLS; CDR2 reads YYNGEE. The CDR3 here is CASSSEGQGAPRYGYTF. CDR3 sequence (DNA): TGTGCCAGCAGTTCCGAGGGACAGGGGGCGCCCCGTTATGGCTACACCTTC.